This T cell receptor (beta chain) emerged from a study of T-cell memory formation after mild COVID-19. Study-wide points: Shrinking CD4+ clones were chiefly CM and EM; CD8+ ones were chiefly EMRA.

TCRdb independently ran MiXCR on the 5' RACE reads; one entry per CDR3 protein. The sample has roughly 100,000 distinct CDR3 sequences; 15% to 20% are singletons. Turning to this clonotype: Its antigen is as yet unknown.

J was trimmed by 5 bases and V by 4 bases; bases with no gene match: 11. This CDR3 has 16 residues. The germline V gene encodes CDR1 MGHRA and CDR2 YSYEKL. The sample was PBMCs or a T cell subset sorted from them (not recorded which). This TCR came from an adult woman who had mild COVID-19 (a few samples of this study predate the infection). Cell type and time point are not known. The chain is built from TRBV4-1 and TRBJ2-5; 9 nucleotides match TRBD2. The CDR3 spells CASSPQGASGVETQYF. The CDR3 coding sequence is TGCGCCAGCAGCCCTCAGGGAGCTAGCGGGGTGGAGACCCAGTACTTC.